Listed below are T cell receptor beta chains from one sample, sequenced in a study of blood T cell repertoires in COVID-19. Libraries were prepared by immunoSEQ multiplex PCR; TCRdb keeps only in-frame clonotypes and omits some of them. The sample carries 55,000 to 80,000 clones, 80% to 90% recorded once. The sample taken for sequencing was peripheral blood. The receptors derive from a man over 45 with acute or convalescent COVID-19. CDR3s include the opening cysteine and the closing phenylalanine or tryptophan.

j_call v_call cdr3_aa
TRBJ1-6 TRBV28 CASSSWGHDSPLHF
TRBJ1-2 TRBV19 CASSTLRGTGWDGYTF
TRBJ1-2 TRBV15 CATSRDETRRGYTF
TRBJ2-1 TRBV18 CASSPSSGSGEQFF
TRBJ2-4 TRBV19 CASSIPLTGVDKNIQYF
TRBJ1-1 TRBV11-2 CASSLDHWRQGKVNTEAFF
TRBJ1-2 TRBV7-2 CASSSGIYYGYTF
TRBJ1-2 TRBV4-1 CASSKGQFESYYTF
TRBJ1-6 TRBV6-5 CASRLTTGGGSPLHF
TRBJ1-1 TRBV6-5 CASRRTQQGTTEAFF
TRBJ2-7 TRBV6-5 CASRKQGSEQYF
TRBJ2-7 TRBV29-1 CSARPDLTYEQYF
TRBJ2-2 TRBV6-2/TRBV6-3 CASSDRQFSTGELFF
TRBJ1-3 TRBV28 CASVQADRGNGNTIYF
TRBJ1-6 TRBV7-9 CASTNVRDSNNSPLHF
TRBJ2-1 TRBV7-6 CASSQREGRYNEQFF
TRBJ2-1 TRBV9 CASSVGGAQREGEQFF
TRBJ1-6 TRBV5-4 CASSRGTASNSPLHF
TRBJ1-6 TRBV7-9 CASSPPGSSYNSPLHF
TRBJ1-4 TRBV27 CASGEDNEKLFF
TRBJ2-6 TRBV5-8 CASSRIIGTGGSGANVLTF
TRBJ1-1 TRBV5-6 CASSLVDRTTEAFF
TRBJ2-3 TRBV11-3 CASSPGTASRTDTQYF
TRBJ1-4 TRBV27 CASSSPTTGSKVEKLFF
TRBJ2-6 TRBV2 CASSARAGANVLTF
TRBJ1-3 TRBV20-1 CSASFGGNTIYF
TRBJ1-2 TRBV5-4 CASSLGSGDAGYGYTF
TRBJ2-5 TRBV2 CASLTLDSQETQYF
TRBJ2-7 TRBV6-5 CASSRREGNEQYF
TRBJ1-4 TRBV28 CASSRGGEAKLFF
TRBJ2-2 TRBV30 CAWRRTSGYTGELFF
TRBJ2-3 TRBV5-1 CASSLAGGPSDTQYF
TRBJ1-4 TRBV27 CASRRTGAYEKLFF
TRBJ2-5 TRBV11-3 CASSPREASLETQYF
TRBJ1-4 TRBV6-6 CASSRQGNPNEKLFF
TRBJ1-4 TRBV2 CASTTQALSEKLFF
TRBJ2-5 TRBV7-2 CASSPRGIQETQYF
TRBJ1-6 TRBV2 CASSESHSPLHF
TRBJ2-5 TRBV4-2 CASSQEGLEETQYF
TRBJ1-2 TRBV4-1 CASSQPTATNYGYTF
TRBJ2-1 TRBV20-1 CSASGTSGSGSSYNEQFF
TRBJ2-1 TRBV4-1 CASSHRRGGMSYEQFF
TRBJ1-5 TRBV2 CASSTLRGREPQHF
TRBJ2-3 TRBV6-2/TRBV6-3 CASSYSSSGATDTQYF
TRBJ1-2 TRBV19 CASSPLTGGPTPGGYTF
TRBJ2-7 TRBV28 CASTGATSGEQYF
TRBJ1-1 TRBV29-1 CSVVIGTGRSEAFF
TRBJ2-1 TRBV3-1/TRBV3-2 CASSQQYAGLAGFNEQFF
TRBJ1-4 TRBV28 CASRSGTNEKLFF
TRBJ1-2 TRBV27 CASSPRGWGGYGYTF
TRBJ1-1 TRBV28 CASYSPVYPRDTEAFF
TRBJ2-5 TRBV7-9 CASSTGLAGALETQYF
TRBJ1-1 TRBV28 CASSLSGLNTEAFF
TRBJ1-2 TRBV6-6 CASKDRPNYGYTF